The 8 T cell receptor beta chains presented below share a single source sample, sequenced in a study of blood T cell repertoires in COVID-19. Profiling relied on immunoSEQ multiplex PCR, and the TCRdb table lists in-frame clones only, not all of them. Of approximately 280,000 clones in the sample, approximately 86% are singletons; the top ten hold less than 3%. The specimen was PBMCs or T cells enriched from blood (not recorded which). Receptors were obtained from a woman aged 18-29 years who had recovered from COVID-19.

V gene TRBV6-1 combines with J gene TRBJ2-7; D is perhaps TRBD1 (6 bases). Per the germline V gene, CDR1 is MNHNS and CDR2 is SASEGT. There are 15 residues in the CDR3. V lost 0 bases and J 2 bases, leaving 11 bases between the germline ends. In nucleotides, the CDR3 is TGTGCCAGCAGTGAAGCGGTCAGGGGACCCTACGAGCAGTACTTC. Amino acids: CASSEAVRGPYEQYF.

The V gene is TRBV28, the J gene TRBJ2-1; D is uncertain. CDR3 size: 13 residues. Trimming shortened V by 7 bases and J by 7 bases, and 14 bases separated the two germline ends. Germline CDR1 is MDHEN and CDR2 is SYDVKM. CDR3: CASTQLPGNEQFF. CDR3 DNA: TGTGCCAGCACTCAACTACCCGGGAATGAGCAGTTCTTC.

This rearrangement joins TRBV29-1 to TRBJ1-4, with 7 bases fitting TRBD1. Looked up from germline, CDR1 is SQVTM and CDR2 is ANQGSEA. Germline trimming cut 3 bases from V and 8 bases from J; bases unmatched to any gene: 6. The CDR3 extends over 13 amino acids. In DNA form, the CDR3 reads TGCAGCGTTGATGACAGGGTGGGAGAAAAACTGTTTTTT. Its translation: CSVDDRVGEKLFF.

The chain couples TRBV11-3 to TRBJ2-1; 7 bases match TRBD2. Trimming at V came to 5 bases and at J to 4 bases, leaving 11 bases not matched to a gene. Per germline, CDR1 SGHNT and CDR2 YENEEA. This CDR3 comprises 16 residues. The CDR3 nucleotides read TGTGCCAGCAGCCGCGATGTGGGGGGGTTTTACAATGAGCAGTTCTTC. It yields the protein CASSRDVGGFYNEQFF.

The V and J genes are TRBV7-9 and TRBJ2-1; D is perhaps TRBD1 (5 bases). Germline CDR1 is SEHNR and CDR2 is FQNEAQ (reference sequence). This CDR3 spans 13 amino acids. V lost 4 bases, J lost 3 bases, and 7 bases lay in between. DNA of the CDR3: TGTGCCAGCAGCTACCAGGGCTACAATGAGCAGTTCTTC. Protein product: CASSYQGYNEQFF.

The chain couples TRBV5-5 to TRBJ1-5, with 9 bases identical to TRBD1. CDR1 and CDR2 (germline): SGHKS, YYEKEE (reference sequence). This CDR3 has 15 residues. Trimming took 1 base from V and 4 from J; bases not matched to a gene: 3. CDR3 nucleotides: TGTGCCAGCAGCTTGAACAGGGGGCTTAATCAGCCCCAGCATTTT. Amino acid sequence: CASSLNRGLNQPQHF.

This rearrangement joins TRBV30 to TRBJ2-7; 8 bases line up with TRBD1. After removal of 6 bases from V and 6 bases from J, the junction contained 10 bases not matched to a gene. The germline gives CDR1 GTSNPN, CDR2 SVGIG (reference sequence). The CDR3 is 13 residues long. CDR3 coding DNA: TGTGCCTGTTCCTTGGCAGGGGGCTTCGAGCAGTACTTC. It codes for CACSLAGGFEQYF.

The V and J genes are TRBV29-1 and TRBJ2-1, with D perhaps matching TRBD2 (6 bases). This CDR3 is built from 14 residues. V was clipped by 7 bases and J by 0 bases, with 13 bases between them. The germline V gene has CDR1 SQVTM and CDR2 ANQGSEA. The DNA of the CDR3 is TGCAGCGGCCTTAGCGGAAGCTCCTACAATGAGCAGTTCTTC. It specifies CSGLSGSSYNEQFF.